A selection of T cell receptor beta chains follows, all from one sample in a study of blood T cell repertoires in COVID-19. Some clones are missing from TCRdb's copy, which holds only in-frame ones; the method was immunoSEQ multiplex PCR. This table has 300,000 to 400,000 clones, roughly 90% appearing once. The sample comprised PBMCs or T cells enriched from blood (not recorded which). The receptors stem from a man between 60 and 75 years old who had recovered from COVID-19. The CDR3 runs from the conserved cysteine through the conserved F or W. A D gene is named only where the DNA matches it firmly. Expanded clones are given a class, and other clones once, few, many or no size at all.

D | J | V | size | CDR3 | DNA
NA | TRBJ2-1 | TRBV5-1 | NA | CASSLAGGPGVDGNEQFF | TGCGCCAGCAGCTTGGCCGGTGGTCCGGGAGTGGATGGGAATGAGCAGTTCTTC
TRBD1 | TRBJ1-6 | TRBV19 | NA | CASSRGQARSYNSPLHF | TGTGCCAGTAGTCGGGGACAGGCGCGCTCCTATAATTCACCCCTCCACTTT
TRBD1 | TRBJ2-1 | TRBV7-9 | NA | CASSLGTGVDEQFF | TGTGCCAGCAGCTTAGGGACAGGGGTGGATGAGCAGTTCTTC
TRBD1 | TRBJ1-5 | TRBV6-2/TRBV6-3 | NA | CASSYPGTGYSNQPQHF | TGTGCCAGCAGTTACCCTGGGACAGGTTATAGCAATCAGCCCCAGCATTTT
TRBD2 | TRBJ2-3 | TRBV19 | NA | CASSMGDYTDTQYF | TGTGCCAGTAGTATGGGGGACTACACAGATACGCAGTATTTT
NA | TRBJ1-3 | TRBV5-6 | few | CASSFSRVLRSGNTIYF | TGTGCCAGCAGCTTTAGCAGGGTATTACGCTCTGGAAACACCATATATTTT
NA | TRBJ1-2 | TRBV6-5 | NA | CASSYSRGGYTF | TGTGCCAGCAGTTACTCGCGGGGTGGCTACACCTTC
NA | TRBJ2-3 | TRBV7-2 | NA | CASSSDREGDTQYF | TGTGCCAGCAGCTCGGACAGGGAGGGAGATACGCAGTATTTT
NA | TRBJ1-1 | TRBV6-1 | NA | CASSEGGSGPFF | TGTGCCAGCAGTGAAGGAGGATCCGGTCCTTTCTTT
TRBD1 | TRBJ2-3 | TRBV5-1 | NA | CASRQGFSDTQYF | TGCGCCAGCAGACAGGGGTTCAGCGATACGCAGTATTTT
NA | TRBJ2-7 | TRBV19 | NA | CASSTGRRLVNEQYF | TGTGCCAGTAGTACCGGACGGAGACTAGTGAACGAGCAGTACTTC
NA | TRBJ2-3 | TRBV7-9 | NA | CASSLVQVPADTQYF | TGTGCCAGCAGCTTAGTACAGGTGCCTGCAGATACGCAGTATTTT
NA | TRBJ1-3 | TRBV18 | NA | CASSPRGVGAGNTIYF | TGTGCCAGCTCACCGCGGGGTGTCGGAGCTGGAAACACCATATATTTT
NA | TRBJ1-6 | TRBV14 | NA | CASSQGVRGSSPLHF | TGTGCCAGCAGCCAAGGCGTCAGGGGTAGCTCACCCCTCCACTTT
NA | TRBJ1-2 | TRBV30 | NA | CAWSRASQYGYTF | TGTGCCTGGAGTCGAGCGAGTCAGTATGGCTACACCTTC
NA | TRBJ1-2 | TRBV30 | NA | CAWSDDSFYGYTF | TGTGCCTGGAGCGACGACAGTTTCTATGGCTACACCTTC
NA | TRBJ1-1 | TRBV18 | NA | CASSPKQGNVAEAFF | TGTGCCAGCTCACCTAAACAGGGTAACGTGGCTGAAGCTTTCTTT
TRBD1 | TRBJ2-7 | TRBV13 | NA | CASSLTVRGGFFEQYF | TGTGCCAGCAGCTTAACTGTGCGAGGGGGCTTCTTCGAGCAGTACTTC
TRBD1 | TRBJ2-2 | TRBV7-2 | few | CASSLVYRDRGFVGGELFF | TGTGCCAGCAGCTTAGTATACCGGGACAGGGGGTTTGTAGGCGGGGAGCTGTTTTTT
NA | TRBJ1-1 | TRBV5-8 | NA | CASSYYTEAFF | TGTGCCAGCAGTTACTACACTGAAGCTTTCTTT
NA | TRBJ1-2 | TRBV19 | NA | CASSTDRRGVGGYTF | TGTGCCAGTAGCACGGACAGACGTGGAGTGGGTGGCTACACCTTC
TRBD2 | TRBJ2-1 | TRBV4-2 | NA | CASSQGTSSYNEQFF | TGTGCCAGCAGCCAAGGGACTAGCTCCTACAATGAGCAGTTCTTC
NA | TRBJ1-3 | TRBV2 | once | CASRKVSGGNTIYF | TGTGCCAGCAGGAAAGTTTCAGGTGGAAACACCATATATTTT
TRBD1 | TRBJ2-7 | TRBV27 | NA | CASSSPGTGLYEQYF | TGTGCCAGCAGTAGCCCCGGGACAGGTCTCTACGAGCAGTACTTC
NA | TRBJ2-7 | TRBV10-2 | NA | CASSESTRQYF | TGCGCCAGCAGTGAGTCCACGCGGCAGTACTTC
NA | TRBJ1-2 | TRBV24-1 | NA | CATSQGPNGYTF | TGTGCCACCAGTCAGGGGCCGAACGGCTACACCTTC
NA | TRBJ1-1 | TRBV5-4 | NA | CASSLEANTEAFF | TGTGCCAGCAGCTTGGAAGCTAACACTGAAGCTTTCTTT
NA | TRBJ1-5 | TRBV7-9 | NA | CASSLGGDQPQHF | TGTGCCAGCAGCTTAGGGGGAGACCAGCCCCAGCATTTT
TRBD1 | TRBJ1-3 | TRBV7-9 | NA | CASSTRQGPGNTIYF | TGTGCCAGCAGCACAAGACAGGGCCCTGGAAACACCATATATTTT
TRBD2 | TRBJ2-5 | TRBV25-1 | NA | CASSEGGVQETQYF | TGTGCCAGCAGTGAGGGGGGGGTTCAAGAGACCCAGTACTTC
NA | TRBJ1-1 | TRBV25-1 | NA | CASSDRQYEAFF | TGTGCCAGCAGTGATCGACAGTATGAAGCTTTCTTT
TRBD1 | TRBJ2-5 | TRBV23-1 | NA | CASSQPDRDIQETQYF | TGCGCCAGCAGTCAACCCGACAGGGACATACAAGAGACCCAGTACTTC
NA | TRBJ1-1 | TRBV27 | NA | CASSLGSEGTEAFF | TGTGCCAGCAGTTTAGGTTCAGAGGGCACTGAAGCTTTCTTT
TRBD1 | TRBJ2-1 | TRBV29-1 | once | CSVRRDRGNNEQFF | TGCAGCGTCCGGCGAGACAGGGGGAACAATGAGCAGTTCTTC
TRBD2 | TRBJ2-7 | TRBV7-2 | NA | CASSRLAGGPQYF | TGTGCCAGCAGCCGACTAGCGGGAGGGCCTCAGTACTTC
NA | TRBJ2-1 | TRBV2 | NA | CASSLTEYNEQFF | TGTGCCAGCAGTTTGACAGAATACAATGAGCAGTTCTTC
TRBD1 | TRBJ1-1 | TRBV29-1 | NA | CSVLTGQGRNTEAFF | TGCAGCGTTCTAACCGGACAGGGACGTAACACTGAAGCTTTCTTT
TRBD1 | TRBJ1-6 | TRBV6-5 | NA | CASRPGTGRNSPLHF | TGTGCCAGCAGACCCGGGACAGGGAGAAATTCACCCCTCCACTTT
TRBD1 | TRBJ2-3 | TRBV5-1 | NA | CASSWDRRDNLTSTDTQYF | TGCGCCAGCAGCTGGGACAGGAGGGATAATCTCACTAGCACAGATACGCAGTATTTT
TRBD1 | TRBJ1-5 | TRBV7-9 | NA | CASSGMTGGEQPQHF | TGTGCCAGCAGCGGAATGACAGGGGGGGAACAGCCCCAGCATTTT
TRBD2 | TRBJ2-1 | TRBV6-5 | once | CASSYSALASYNEQFF | TGTGCCAGCAGTTACTCTGCACTAGCGTCCTACAATGAGCAGTTCTTC
TRBD2 | TRBJ2-1 | TRBV29-1 | NA | CSVGKRDLGYNEQFF | TGCAGCGTTGGTAAGCGGGACCTCGGGTACAATGAGCAGTTCTTC
NA | TRBJ2-5 | TRBV5-1 | NA | CASSWAAAQETQYF | TGCGCCAGCAGCTGGGCAGCCGCTCAAGAGACCCAGTACTTC